Below, 23 T cell receptor beta chains from the same sample are listed, as sequenced in a study of OX40 agonist ivuxolimab in advanced cancers. TCRdb keeps only in-frame clones here, not all; method: immunoSEQ multiplex PCR. The table lists fewer than 50,000 clones, around 82% of them singletons. Sequences were derived from CD4+ or CD8+ T cells sorted from blood, sampled in a trial of the OX40 agonist ivuxolimab. These receptors were obtained from an adult with an advanced solid tumor such as melanoma, head and neck, liver or kidney cancer.

V is TRBV7-2 and J is TRBJ1-2; a weak D match, TRBD1 (5 bases). Germline V CDR1 and CDR2: SGHTA, FQGNSA. Trimming pared 1 base from V and 12 bases from J, leaving 12 bases between. There are 12 residues in the CDR3. The CDR3, as DNA: TGTGCCAGCAGCTTAGTAAGGACAATCGACACCTTC. It yields the protein CASSLVRTIDTF.

The CDR3, as DNA: TGTGCCAGCTCACTCAAACCGGGACTAGCGGACACAGGCGCCTACAATGAGCAGTTCTTC. Translated: CASSLKPGLADTGAYNEQFF. The rearrangement uses TRBV18 and TRBJ2-1, with TRBD2 matching 11 bases. The trim removed 4 bases at V and 2 bases at J, leaving 16 bases unmatched. CDR1 and CDR2 (germline): KGHSH, LQKENI. The CDR3 runs 20 residues.

J is TRBJ1-3 and V is TRBV7-2; D gene uncertain. The CDR3 totals 15 residues. CDR1 is SGHTA and CDR2 is FQGNSA in the germline V gene. With 5 bases removed from V and 0 bases from J, the gap between germline ends came to 11 bases. The CDR3 bases are TGTGCCAGCAGCCCTGGGCCCTCCTCTGGAAACACCATATATTTT. Protein: CASSPGPSSGNTIYF.

V usage is TRBV5-1 and J usage is TRBJ2-5, with 7 bases matching TRBD2. Germline CDR1 is SGHRS and CDR2 is YFSETQ. There are 14 residues in the CDR3. Trimming cost V 2 bases and J 7 bases; bases outside gene matches: 8. As DNA, the CDR3 is TGCGCCAGCAGCTTTGGTCTAGCGGCAGGGACCCAGTACTTC. Amino acid sequence: CASSFGLAAGTQYF.

This clone was picked up a small number of times. This chain joins TRBV7-2 and TRBJ1-6, with TRBD1 identical over 8 bases. From germline, CDR1 is SGHTA and CDR2 FQGNSA. V shed 5 bases and J 6 bases; nucleotides not matched to a gene: 3. The CDR3 sequence is 14 residues long. As DNA, the CDR3 is TGTGCCAGCAGCCACGACAGGGGTAATTCACCCCTCCACTTT. Translated, it gives CASSHDRGNSPLHF.

This clone occurred once. The V call is TRBV11-3, the J call TRBJ1-2; TRBD1 is a possible D gene (5 bases). The V gene's germline CDR1 is SGHNT and CDR2 YENEEA. Deletions cut 4 bases from V and 8 bases from J, with 17 bases between. This CDR3 is 14 amino acids long. The CDR3 DNA is TGTGCCAGCAGCTCGGGAGGGGTAGGGTCGGGCTACACCTTC. It codes for CASSSGGVGSGYTF.

The rearrangement links TRBV10-1 to TRBJ1-4, with unresolved D. This CDR3 contains 15 residues. V was clipped by 3 bases and J by 5 bases, with 13 bases between them. Germline V lookup: CDR1 WNHNN, CDR2 SYGVQD (reference sequence). CDR3 nucleotide sequence: TGCGCCAGCAGTGAAAACCCCGGCGGGAATGAAAAACTGTTTTTT. Protein sequence: CASSENPGGNEKLFF.

The rearrangement joins TRBV5-1 to TRBJ2-1; 12 nucleotides match TRBD2. CDR3 length: 15 amino acids. Germline V CDR1 and CDR2: SGHRS, YFSETQ. J gave up 4 bases and V 3 bases, and 2 bases lay outside the gene matches. CDR3 in amino acids: CASSWTSGTYNEQFF. CDR3 sequence (DNA): TGCGCCAGCAGCTGGACTAGCGGGACTTACAATGAGCAGTTCTTC.

This clone came up a few times. The rearrangement uses TRBV6-5 and TRBJ1-6; D uncertain. The CDR3 extends over 12 amino acids. The germline gives CDR1 MNHEY, CDR2 SVGAGI. Trimming stripped 1 base from V and 7 bases from J, with 2 bases between. The CDR3 DNA reads as TGTGCCAGCAGTTACTTGAATTCACCCCTCCACTTT. It specifies CASSYLNSPLHF.

The chain combines TRBV11-2 with TRBJ2-2; 8 bases match TRBD2. The germline V gene encodes CDR1 SGHAT and CDR2 FQNNGV. V lost 5 bases and J lost 4; bases outside the gene matches: 9. This CDR3 contains 16 residues. The CDR3 nucleotides read TGTGCCAGCAGCCCCAGCTCGGGAGGGGGCACCGGGGAGCTGTTTTTT. As protein: CASSPSSGGGTGELFF.

V usage is TRBV5-1 and J usage is TRBJ1-3; TRBD1 aligns across 9 bases. Germline assignment: CDR1 SGHRS and CDR2 YFSETQ. V dropped 4 bases and J dropped 4; count of bases not matched to a gene: 9. There are 16 residues in the CDR3. The CDR3 reads CASSPYWTGVGNTIYF. CDR3 bases: TGCGCCAGCAGCCCCTACTGGACAGGGGTAGGAAACACCATATATTTT.

This chain joins TRBV5-1 and TRBJ2-1; 7 nucleotides line up with TRBD1. The V segment lost 0 bases and the J segment 0 bases; nucleotides outside the gene matches: 24. Looked up from germline, CDR1 is SGHRS and CDR2 is YFSETQ. This CDR3 is 23 amino acids long. The CDR3 region has the DNA TGCGCCAGCAGCTTGGTTCCCCCGGGACAGTCCCCCTTTGGTTCTGGCTCCTACAATGAGCAGTTCTTC. It codes for CASSLVPPGQSPFGSGSYNEQFF.

With regard to this clone: The junction does not match germline at one end; this may be a read error. The V call is TRBV5-1, the J call TRBJ1-1; D not resolved. Germline CDR1 SGHRS, CDR2 YFSETQ. This CDR3 has 14 residues. The CDR3 loop is CASSLVGMNTEAFF. CDR3 nucleotide sequence: TGTGCCAGCAGCTTGGTGGGTATGAACACTGAAGCTTTCTTT.

This chain connects TRBV9 to TRBJ2-1; the D gene could be TRBD1 or TRBD2 (6 bases each). V gave up 1 base and J gave up 2 bases, with 10 bases separating them. Germline V CDR1 and CDR2: SGDLS, YYNGEE. This CDR3 region has 15 residues. CDR3 in DNA: TGTGCCAGCAGCGTATCGGGGGCAGCCTACAATGAGCAGTTCTTC. This codes for CASSVSGAAYNEQFF.

The chain couples TRBV6-5 to TRBJ2-7, with a tentative D call TRBD2 (5 bases). This CDR3 spans 14 amino acids. CDR1 MNHEY and CDR2 SVGAGI come from the germline V gene. Deletions cut 2 bases from V and 5 bases from J, with 13 bases between. CDR3 loop: CASSYRTGEHEQYF. CDR3 coding DNA: TGTGCCAGCAGTTACCGGACCGGGGAGCACGAGCAGTACTTC.

The chain joins TRBV27 to TRBJ2-1; 8 bases align to TRBD2. The CDR3 spans 15 residues. V was clipped by 2 bases and J by 0 bases; unmatched bases: 0. CDR1 MNHEY and CDR2 SMNVEV come from the germline V gene (reference sequence). The CDR3 spells CASSLGTSSYNEQFF. Here the CDR3 DNA reads TGTGCCAGCAGTTTAGGGACTAGCTCCTACAATGAGCAGTTCTTC.

CDR3 region: CASSTGLAGEGQETQYF. DNA for the CDR3: TGTGCCAGCTCAACCGGACTAGCGGGAGAAGGGCAAGAGACCCAGTACTTC. The V and J genes are TRBV18 and TRBJ2-5; 13 positions agree with TRBD2. Germline V gene data show CDR1 as KGHSH and CDR2 as LQKENI. There are 17 residues in the CDR3. V shed 5 bases, J shed 2 bases, and the junction held 8 bases outside the gene matches.

This chain joins TRBV6-1 and TRBJ2-7; possible D gene TRBD1, 5 bases. The V gene's germline CDR1 is MNHNS and CDR2 SASEGT. The CDR3 is made up of 15 amino acids. Trimming took off 4 bases at V and 1 base at J, with 14 bases between the two ends. CDR3: CASSVVATASYEQYF. The DNA for the CDR3 is TGTGCCAGCAGTGTCGTTGCGACAGCGTCCTACGAGCAGTACTTC.

V usage is TRBV7-9 and J usage is TRBJ2-7, with D possibly TRBD2 on 5 matching bases. The germline gives CDR1 SEHNR, CDR2 FQNEAQ (reference sequence). Trimming took off 5 bases at V and 5 bases at J, with 10 bases between the two ends. This CDR3 has 12 amino acids. CDR3 DNA: TGTGCCAGCAGCCGAGGGTCTGACGAGCAGTACTTC. Translating gives CASSRGSDEQYF.

The gene calls are TRBV7-5 and TRBJ2-1; TRBD2 is the table's D call and was not checked against the DNA. TRBV7-5 is annotated as a pseudogene. This CDR3 is 15 amino acids long. The CDR3: CVRTETPRGYNEQFF. In nucleotides, the CDR3 is TGTGTCAGAACCGAGACCCCCCGGGGGTACAATGAGCAGTTCTTC.

V and J are TRBV7-8 and TRBJ2-1, with 10 bases lining up with TRBD2. This CDR3 contains 17 residues. The germline gives CDR1 SGHVS, CDR2 FQNEAQ. V shed 5 bases, J shed 0 bases, and the junction held 7 bases outside the gene matches. CDR3 coding DNA: TGTGCCAGCAGCCTCGGACTAGCGGCTTCCTCCTACAATGAGCAGTTCTTC. Its translation: CASSLGLAASSYNEQFF.

This chain links TRBV7-8 with TRBJ2-5; 8 bases match TRBD2. The CDR3 loop spans 14 amino acids. Germline CDR1 is SGHVS and CDR2 is FQNEAQ. Trimming removed 3 bases from V and 5 bases from J; junction bases left unmatched: 5. The CDR3 sequence: CASSFSGVGETQYF. CDR3 nucleotide sequence: TGTGCCAGCAGCTTTAGCGGGGTTGGGGAGACCCAGTACTTC.

The genes are TRBV7-2 and TRBJ1-2, with a tentative D call TRBD1 (5 bases). V lost 5 bases and J lost 3, with 10 bases in between. CDR1 and CDR2 from the germline V gene are SGHTA and FQGNSA. The CDR3 runs to 13 residues. CDR3 loop: CASSQDTYYGYTF. Here the CDR3 DNA reads TGTGCCAGCAGCCAGGACACATACTATGGCTACACCTTC. Using reference TRBV7-2 and TRBJ1-2 for the parts outside the CDR3, the full variable domain is GAGVSQSPSNKVTEKGKDVELRCDPISGHTALYWYRQSLGQGLEFLIYFQGNSAPDKSGLPSDRFSAERTGGSVSTLTIQRTQQEDSAVYLCASSQDTYYGYTFGSGTRLTVV.